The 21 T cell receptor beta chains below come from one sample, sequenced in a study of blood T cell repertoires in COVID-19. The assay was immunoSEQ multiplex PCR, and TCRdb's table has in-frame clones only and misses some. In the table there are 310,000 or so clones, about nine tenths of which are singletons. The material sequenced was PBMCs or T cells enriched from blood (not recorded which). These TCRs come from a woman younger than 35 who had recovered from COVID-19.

CDR3 residues: CASSLRYSGKFNEQFF. Written as DNA, the CDR3 is TGTGCCAGCAGCTTAAGGTATTCGGGAAAGTTCAATGAGCAGTTCTTC. V usage is TRBV7-2 and J usage is TRBJ2-1, with TRBD2 as a possible D gene (5 bases). Germline CDR1 and CDR2: SGHTA and FQGNSA. This CDR3 has 16 residues. V lost 2 bases and J lost 6, with 17 bases in between.

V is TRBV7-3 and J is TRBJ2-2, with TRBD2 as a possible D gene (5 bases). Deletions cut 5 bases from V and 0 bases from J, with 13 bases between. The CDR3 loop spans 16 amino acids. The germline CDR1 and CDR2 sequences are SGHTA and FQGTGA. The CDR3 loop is CASSRTPSANTGELFF. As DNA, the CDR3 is TGTGCCAGCAGCCGGACTCCTTCGGCGAACACCGGGGAGCTGTTTTTT.

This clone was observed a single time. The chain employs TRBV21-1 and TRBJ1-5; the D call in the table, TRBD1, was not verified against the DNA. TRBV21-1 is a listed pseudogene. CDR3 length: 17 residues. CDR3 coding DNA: TGTGCCAGCAGCAGTAACGGACAGGGTTATAGCAATCAGCCCCAGCATTTT. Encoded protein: CASSSNGQGYSNQPQHF.

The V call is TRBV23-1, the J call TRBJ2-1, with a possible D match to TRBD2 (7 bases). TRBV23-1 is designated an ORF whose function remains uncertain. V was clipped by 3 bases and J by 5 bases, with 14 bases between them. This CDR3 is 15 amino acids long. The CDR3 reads CASSHPGGEDNEQFF. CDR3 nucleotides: TGCGCCAGCAGTCATCCGGGGGGCGAGGACAATGAGCAGTTCTTC.

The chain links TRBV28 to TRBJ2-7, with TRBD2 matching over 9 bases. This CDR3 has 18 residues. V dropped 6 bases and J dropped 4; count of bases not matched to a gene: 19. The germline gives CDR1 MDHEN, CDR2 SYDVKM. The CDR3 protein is CASSPPSIRGRALYEQYF. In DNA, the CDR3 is TGTGCCAGCAGCCCCCCAAGCATTCGCGGGAGGGCCCTATACGAGCAGTACTTC.

CDR3 residues: CASSVVGREQFF. Written as DNA, the CDR3 is TGTGCCAGCAGCGTAGTCGGGAGAGAGCAGTTCTTC. The V and J genes are TRBV9 and TRBJ2-1, with D maybe TRBD2 (6 bases). Trimming took off 0 bases at V and 10 bases at J, with 8 bases between the two ends. This CDR3 has 12 amino acids. Per the germline V gene, CDR1 is SGDLS and CDR2 is YYNGEE. The entire variable domain, with the rest obtained from reference TRBV9 and TRBJ2-1, is as follows: DSGVTQTPKHLITATGQRVTLRCSPRSGDLSVYWYQQSLDQGLQFLIQYYNGEERAKGNILERFSAQQFPDLHSELNLSSLELGDSALYFCASSVVGREQFFGPGTRLTVL.

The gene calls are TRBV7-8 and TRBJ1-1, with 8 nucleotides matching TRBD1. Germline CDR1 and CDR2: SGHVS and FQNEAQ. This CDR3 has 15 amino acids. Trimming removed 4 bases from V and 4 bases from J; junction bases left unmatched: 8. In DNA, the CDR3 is TGTGCCAGCAGCTGGACCAATCAGGGGGCCACTGAAGCTTTCTTT. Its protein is CASSWTNQGATEAFF.

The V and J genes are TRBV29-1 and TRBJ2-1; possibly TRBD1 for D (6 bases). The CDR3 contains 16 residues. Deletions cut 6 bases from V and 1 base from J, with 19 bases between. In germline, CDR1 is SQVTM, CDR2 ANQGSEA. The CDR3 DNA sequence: TGCAGCGTCCTAAGTCGACAGGCCGAGTCCTACAATGAGCAGTTCTTC. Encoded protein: CSVLSRQAESYNEQFF.

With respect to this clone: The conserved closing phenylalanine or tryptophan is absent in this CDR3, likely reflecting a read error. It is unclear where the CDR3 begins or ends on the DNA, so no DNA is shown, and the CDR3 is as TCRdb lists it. The CDR3 loop reads CATSEPIGCERRI. This chain joins TRBV24-1 and TRBJ2-7; TRBD2 was called by the table and not checked on the DNA. The CDR3 is 13 amino acids long, termini counted. Germline V gives CDR1 KGHDR, CDR2 SFDVKD.

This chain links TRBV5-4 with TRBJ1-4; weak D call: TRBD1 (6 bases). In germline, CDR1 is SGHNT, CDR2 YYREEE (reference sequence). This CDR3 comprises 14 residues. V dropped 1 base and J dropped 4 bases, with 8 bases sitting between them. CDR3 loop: CASSLKGDNEKLFF. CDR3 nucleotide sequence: TGTGCCAGCAGCTTGAAGGGGGATAATGAAAAACTGTTTTTT.

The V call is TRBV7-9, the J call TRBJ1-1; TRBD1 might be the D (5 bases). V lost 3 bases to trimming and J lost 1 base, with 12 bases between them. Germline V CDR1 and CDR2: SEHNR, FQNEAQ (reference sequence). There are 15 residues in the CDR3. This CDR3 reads CASSFNQGTNTEAFF. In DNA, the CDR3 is TGTGCCAGCAGCTTCAACCAGGGTACGAACACTGAAGCTTTCTTT.

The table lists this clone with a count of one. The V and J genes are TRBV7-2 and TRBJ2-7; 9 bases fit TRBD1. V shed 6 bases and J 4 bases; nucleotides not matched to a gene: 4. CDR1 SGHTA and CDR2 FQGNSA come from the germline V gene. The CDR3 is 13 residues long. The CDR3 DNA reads TGTGCCAGCAGAACGACAGGGGGATACGAGCAGTACTTC. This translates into CASRTTGGYEQYF.

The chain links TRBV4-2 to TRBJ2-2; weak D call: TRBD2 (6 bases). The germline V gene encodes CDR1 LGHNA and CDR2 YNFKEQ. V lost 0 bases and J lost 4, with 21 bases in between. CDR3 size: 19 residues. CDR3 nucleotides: TGTGCCAGCAGCCAAGACGTGCGGGGCCCACTATGGGGCACCGGGGAGCTGTTTTTT. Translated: CASSQDVRGPLWGTGELFF.

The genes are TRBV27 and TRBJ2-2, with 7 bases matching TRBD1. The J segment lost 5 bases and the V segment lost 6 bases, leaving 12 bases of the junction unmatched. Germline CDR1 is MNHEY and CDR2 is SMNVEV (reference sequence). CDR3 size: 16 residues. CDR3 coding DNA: TGTGCCAGCAGCCAGCTGACAGGGCTGGAAACCGGGGAGCTGTTTTTT. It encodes CASSQLTGLETGELFF.

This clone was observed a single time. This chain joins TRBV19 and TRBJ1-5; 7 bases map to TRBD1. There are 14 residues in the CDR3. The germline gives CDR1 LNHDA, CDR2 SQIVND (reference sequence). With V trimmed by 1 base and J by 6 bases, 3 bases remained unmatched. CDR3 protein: CASSIVRGPQPQHF. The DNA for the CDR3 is TGTGCCAGTAGTATAGTAAGGGGGCCTCAGCCCCAGCATTTT.

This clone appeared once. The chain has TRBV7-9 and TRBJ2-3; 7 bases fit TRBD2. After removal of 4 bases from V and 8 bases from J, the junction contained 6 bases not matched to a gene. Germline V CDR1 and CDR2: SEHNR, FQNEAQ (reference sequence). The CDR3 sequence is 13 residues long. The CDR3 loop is CASSSPGGGTQYF. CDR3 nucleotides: TGTGCCAGCAGCTCCCCCGGCGGGGGTACGCAGTATTTT. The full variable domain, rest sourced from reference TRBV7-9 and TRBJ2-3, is DTGVSQNPRHKITKRGQNVTFRCDPISEHNRLYWYRQTLGQGPEFLTYFQNEAQLEKSRLLSDRFSAERPKGSFSTLEIQRTEQGDSAMYLCASSSPGGGTQYFGPGTRLTVL.

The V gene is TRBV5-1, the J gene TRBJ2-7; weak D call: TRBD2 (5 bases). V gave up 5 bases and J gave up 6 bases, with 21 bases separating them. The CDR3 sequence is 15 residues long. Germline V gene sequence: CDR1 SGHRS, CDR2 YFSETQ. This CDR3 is CASRPSGDWRSEQYF. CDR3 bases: TGCGCCAGCAGACCGAGCGGAGACTGGAGATCCGAGCAGTACTTC.

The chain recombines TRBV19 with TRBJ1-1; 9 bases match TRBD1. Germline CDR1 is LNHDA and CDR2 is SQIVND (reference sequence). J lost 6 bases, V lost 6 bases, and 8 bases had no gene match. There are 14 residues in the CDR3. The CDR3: CASSVDRGGPEAFF. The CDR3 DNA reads TGTGCCAGTAGCGTAGACAGGGGGGGCCCTGAAGCTTTCTTT.

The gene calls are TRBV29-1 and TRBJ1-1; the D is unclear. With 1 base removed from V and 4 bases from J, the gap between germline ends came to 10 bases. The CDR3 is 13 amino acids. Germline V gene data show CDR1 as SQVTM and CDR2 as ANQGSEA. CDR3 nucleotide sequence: TGCAGCGTTGAAGTGTCGGGAGGCACTGAAGCTTTCTTT. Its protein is CSVEVSGGTEAFF.

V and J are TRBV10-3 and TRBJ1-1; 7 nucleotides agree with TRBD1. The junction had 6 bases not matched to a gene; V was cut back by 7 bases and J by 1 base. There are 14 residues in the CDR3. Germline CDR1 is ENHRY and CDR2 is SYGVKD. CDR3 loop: CAINMGQRNTEAFF. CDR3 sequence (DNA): TGTGCCATCAATATGGGACAGCGGAACACTGAAGCTTTCTTT.

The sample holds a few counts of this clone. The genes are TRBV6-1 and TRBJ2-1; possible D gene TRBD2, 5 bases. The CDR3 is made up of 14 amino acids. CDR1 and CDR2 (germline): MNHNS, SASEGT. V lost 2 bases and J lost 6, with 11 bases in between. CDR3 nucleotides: TGTGCCAGCAGTGAACTAGTTGAGGGCAATGAGCAGTTCTTC. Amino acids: CASSELVEGNEQFF.